The entry that follows covers one T cell receptor beta chain sequence. Its specific antigen is unknown. Nothing much larger sits one base from this clone, and base qualities are not available. The trim is 0 bases for V and 10 bases for J, with a gap of 7 bases between the germline ends. The germline V gene yields LGHNA for CDR1 and YNFKEQ for CDR2. Including the terminal cysteine and phenylalanine, the CDR3 comprises 13 residues. The entry retains the CDR3 DNA only, 39 bases that are in frame from base 1. The sample is drawn from a study of T-cell reconstitution after alpha-beta-depleted transplantation in children (dated by TCRdb to the mid-2010s). Background on the whole study: T-cell immune reconstitution after TCRalphabeta/CD19-depleted allogeneic hematopoietic cell transplantation in children was quantitatively tracked in the study by means of TCR repertoire profiling.

The investigation overall reported the following: The frequencies of hyperexpanded clones fell over the following months, and after one year, T-cell counts and TCRbeta diversity were mostly attributed to newly produced T cells. In some patients, the high TCRbeta diversity seen at day 60 was put down to recipient T cells and intrathymic progenitors that had survived conditioning. About two months after transplant, the apparently early recovery of alphabetaT-cell counts reportedly depended on just several hundred clones that had expanded rapidly and came from non-depleted graft cells.

Libraries were made using PCR. TCRdb shows the sequencer as Illumina HiSeq 2500. To normalize quantification of the TCRbeta repertoire, the TCR libraries were built with molecular barcoding that relied on unique molecular identifiers. TCRdb reworked the public reads: Q25 trimming with fastp, MiXCR clone assembly, productive beta chains retained. Every distinct CDR3 protein forms one entry, paired with its most common genes and DNA. Recorded for this sample are 670,000 or so distinct CDR3 sequences; roughly 13% of them occurred a single time. The top ten hold 0.79% of the sample. The intended sense of this specimen's treatment or condition label: allogeneic hematopoietic cell transplantation with graft depleted of TCRalphabeta T cells and CD19 B cells. TCRalphabeta/CD19-depleted allogeneic hematopoietic cell grafts were given to the transplant recipients, all of whom were children.

This sequence originates from a girl aged 2 to 9 with congenital amegakaryocytic thrombocytopenia, due to receive a stem cell transplant. The sequence is built from TRBV4-2 and TRBJ1-6, with the D gene uncertain. The sequencing used PBMCs, collected before TCRalphabeta/CD19-depleted stem cell transplant. This receptor has the CDR3 CASSQEGKSPLHF. The DNA is as follows: TGTGCCAGCAGCCAAGAAGGCAAGTCACCCCTCCACTTT.